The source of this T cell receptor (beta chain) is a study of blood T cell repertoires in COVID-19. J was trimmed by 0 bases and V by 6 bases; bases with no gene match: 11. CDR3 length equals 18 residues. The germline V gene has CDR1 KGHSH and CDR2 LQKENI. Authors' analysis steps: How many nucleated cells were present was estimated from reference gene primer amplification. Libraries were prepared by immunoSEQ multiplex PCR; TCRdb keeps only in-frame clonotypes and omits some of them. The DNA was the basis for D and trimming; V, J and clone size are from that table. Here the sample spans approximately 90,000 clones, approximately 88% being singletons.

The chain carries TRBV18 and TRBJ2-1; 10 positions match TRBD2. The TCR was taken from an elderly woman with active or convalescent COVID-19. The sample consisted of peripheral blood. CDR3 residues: CASSGTSVEISSYNEQFF. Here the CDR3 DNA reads TGTGCCAGCTCGGGGACTAGCGTAGAAATTAGCTCCTACAATGAGCAGTTCTTC.